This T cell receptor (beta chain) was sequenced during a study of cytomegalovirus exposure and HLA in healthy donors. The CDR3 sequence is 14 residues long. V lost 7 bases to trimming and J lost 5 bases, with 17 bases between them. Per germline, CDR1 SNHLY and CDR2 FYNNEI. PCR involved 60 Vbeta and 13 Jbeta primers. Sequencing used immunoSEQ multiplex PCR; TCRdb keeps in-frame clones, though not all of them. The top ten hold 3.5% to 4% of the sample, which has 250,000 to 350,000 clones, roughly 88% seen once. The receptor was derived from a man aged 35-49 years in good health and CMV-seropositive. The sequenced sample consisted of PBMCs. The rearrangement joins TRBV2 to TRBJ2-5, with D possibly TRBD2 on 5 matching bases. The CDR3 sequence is CASNGGMGLETQYF. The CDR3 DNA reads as TGTGCCAGCAATGGAGGTATGGGGTTGGAGACCCAGTACTTC.